Listed below are T cell receptor beta chains from one sample, sequenced in a study of metastatic and nonmetastatic thyroid tumors. TCRdb re-called the PCR reads through MiXCR. The sample records about 24,000 clones, about a quarter being singletons. Sequenced input: blood. Receptors originate from a male donor with papillary thyroid cancer or a benign thyroid nodule (not recorded which). Some clones in this sample may be carry-over from other donors' samples. CDR3s include the opening cysteine and the closing phenylalanine or tryptophan. The D gene is left open where the match is weak. Expanded clones are given a class, and other clones once, few, many or no size at all.

clone size	D gene	V gene	J gene	CDR3 DNA	CDR3 protein
many	TRBD1	TRBV4-2	TRBJ1-6	TGTGCCAGCAGCCACGAACAGGGGGAAAATTCACCCCTCCACTTT	CASSHEQGENSPLHF
many	TRBD1	TRBV18	TRBJ1-5	TGTGCCAGCTCACTGGACAGGGGTTACCATCAGCCCCAGCATTTT	CASSLDRGYHQPQHF
many	NA	TRBV2	TRBJ2-7	TGTGCCAGCAGAGGGTTCTTTCCGGAGGCGAGCGATTACGAGCAGTACTTC	CASRGFFPEASDYEQYF
NA	TRBD1	TRBV28	TRBJ1-5	TGTGCCAGCAGGACCTCGGGACAGGGGTTGCAGCCCCAGCATTTT	CASRTSGQGLQPQHF
NA	NA	TRBV10-3	TRBJ2-7	TGTGCCATCAGTGAGTCGCAGCGGACCTACTACGAGCAGTACTTC	CAISESQRTYYEQYF
few	NA	TRBV24-1	TRBJ2-1	TGTGCCACCAGTGATCCGAGCGGTAGTGCTACGGATGAGCAGTTCTTC	CATSDPSGSATDEQFF
few	NA	TRBV28	TRBJ2-1	TGTGCCAGCACCGGTAGCTGGAGGTATTCAACGGATGAGCAGTTCTTC	CASTGSWRYSTDEQFF
NA	TRBD1	TRBV7-6	TRBJ2-1	TGTGCCAGCAGCTTAATAGGCCAGGGGGCCTACAATGAGCAGTTCTTC	CASSLIGQGAYNEQFF
NA	NA	TRBV10-3	TRBJ2-1	TGTGCCATCAGTGAGCGTGATAGGTACAATGAGCAGTTCTTC	CAISERDRYNEQFF
NA	NA	TRBV7-2	TRBJ2-7	TGTGCCAGCTGTCGCCGACTAACGGCACACCACGAGCAGAACTTC	CASCRRLTAHHEQNF
NA	NA	TRBV20-1	TRBJ2-2	TGCAGTGCTAGAGTCCCGGTCGGGGACACCGGGGAGCTGTTTTTT	CSARVPVGDTGELFF
many	TRBD1	TRBV18	TRBJ1-1	TGTGCCAGCTCACCGACTTCAGGGGGCACTGAAGCTTTCTTT	CASSPTSGGTEAFF
medium-sized	TRBD2	TRBV20-1	TRBJ2-7	TGCAGTGCTAGAGATCGACTCGGGACTAGGGGATACGAGCAGTACTTC	CSARDRLGTRGYEQYF
many	NA	TRBV20-1	TRBJ2-1	TGCAGTGTTGCCGGGACCACCAATGAGCAGTTCTTC	CSVAGTTNEQFF
medium-sized	TRBD1	TRBV25-1	TRBJ1-3	TGTGCCAGCAGTGGGGACAGGGGTCGGGACACCATATATTTT	CASSGDRGRDTIYF
NA	NA	TRBV5-1	TRBJ2-3	TGCGCCAGCAGCTTGGTGCGGAATACAGATACGCAGTATTTT	CASSLVRNTDTQYF
many	TRBD1	TRBV18	TRBJ2-7	TGTGCCAGCTCCCCCGGGACAGGGACCCCCACCTACGAGCAGTACTTC	CASSPGTGTPTYEQYF
many	NA	TRBV27	TRBJ1-1	TGTGCCAGCAGCACCGGGAACGCCTACACTGAAGCTTTCTTT	CASSTGNAYTEAFF
many	NA	TRBV12-5	TRBJ2-7	TGTGCTAGTGGCCCCTCGCGGGGTTACGAGCAGTACTTC	CASGPSRGYEQYF
many	TRBD2	TRBV3-1	TRBJ2-1	TGTGCCAGCAGGATAGAGAGCGGGGACAATGAGCAGTTCTTC	CASRIESGDNEQFF
few	NA	TRBV6-1	TRBJ2-7	TGTGCCAGTTGGACTCGGCCCCCTTACGAGCAGTACTTC	CASWTRPPYEQYF
NA	NA	TRBV7-9	TRBJ2-1	TGTGCCAGCAGCTCCGAGACTCCGCGGGATGAGCAGTTCTTC	CASSSETPRDEQFF
many	TRBD2	TRBV15	TRBJ2-1	TGTGCCACCAGGGATAGGGGTGGGACTAGCGGGAGTTCCAATGAGCAGTTCTTC	CATRDRGGTSGSSNEQFF
medium-sized	NA	TRBV20-1	TRBJ2-1	TGCAGTGCTGTTTCCGGGACACAACTATACAATGAGCAGTTCTTC	CSAVSGTQLYNEQFF
many	TRBD1	TRBV5-1	TRBJ1-6	TGCGCCAGCAGCGACGGACAGGGGATAAGAAATAATTCACCCCTCCACTTT	CASSDGQGIRNNSPLHF
few	NA	TRBV11-2	TRBJ1-6	TGTGCCAGCAGCTTGAGAGCATTGGGCTCTAACCCACCCCTCCACTTT	CASSLRALGSNPPLHF
NA	NA	TRBV27	TRBJ2-7	TGTGCCGGCAGTCCCCAAGGTCGGCGAAGACAATCATCCCAGTACTTC	CAGSPQGRRRQSSQYF
many	NA	TRBV2	TRBJ2-3	TGTGCCAGCAGTGAATCGGTAGGAGGGGCGAATACGCAGTATTTT	CASSESVGGANTQYF
many	TRBD1	TRBV7-3	TRBJ2-2	TGTGCCAGCAGCTTAAGGGGCCCGGGACAGGGATCCGGGGAGCTGTTTTTT	CASSLRGPGQGSGELFF
NA	NA	TRBV6-1	TRBJ2-7	TGTGCCAGCCGGGGGTACGAGCAGTACTTC	CASRGYEQYF
NA	TRBD1	TRBV20-1	TRBJ1-5	TGCAGTGCTACGACAGGGCGAGGCAATCAGCCCCAGCATTTT	CSATTGRGNQPQHF
NA	NA	TRBV6-1	TRBJ1-3	TGTGCCAGCAGTACAACCGACTCTGGAAACACCATATATTTT	CASSTTDSGNTIYF
many	TRBD1	TRBV7-3	TRBJ2-3	TGTGCCAGCAGCTCTACAGGGGCAGATACGCAGTATTTT	CASSSTGADTQYF
NA	NA	TRBV20-1	TRBJ2-7	TGCAGTGCTCTCCGGGAAAGGGAGCAACTAGTGGGCAACGAGCAGTACTTC	CSALREREQLVGNEQYF
NA	NA	TRBV4-2	TRBJ2-7	TGTGCCAGCAGCCAAGATCCGGCAGGGGCTTATGAGCAGTACTTC	CASSQDPAGAYEQYF
many	NA	TRBV12-3/TRBV12-4	TRBJ1-3	TGTGCCAGCAGCCTGGACAGAGGCACCATATATTTT	CASSLDRGTIYF
medium-sized	NA	TRBV6-2/TRBV6-3	TRBJ2-7	TGTGCCAGCAGTTCGAGAGGGGTTTCCTACGAGCAGTACTTC	CASSSRGVSYEQYF
many	NA	TRBV28	TRBJ1-3	TGTGCCAGCAGCCTCCTCCCCCCGGGCAACACCATATATTTT	CASSLLPPGNTIYF
medium-sized	TRBD1	TRBV2	TRBJ2-7	TGTGCCAGCACTGGACAGGGGGTGTCCTACGAGCAGTACTTC	CASTGQGVSYEQYF
NA	TRBD1	TRBV5-1	TRBJ2-3	TGCGCCAGCAGCTTGGAGCAGGGGGCGAGGACAGATACGCAGTATTTT	CASSLEQGARTDTQYF
NA	NA	TRBV5-1	TRBJ2-1	TGCGCCAGCAGCTTGAGGGGGTCGTCCCGCTACAATGAGCAGTTCTTC	CASSLRGSSRYNEQFF